Following are 28 T cell receptor beta chains from one sample sequenced in a study of T-cell reconstitution after alpha-beta-depleted transplantation in children. A TCRbeta library incorporating unique molecular identifiers was prepared. In TCRdb, the PCR reads were re-called with MiXCR into one record per CDR3 protein. The data hold around 410,000 distinct CDR3 sequences, with roughly 11% observed a single time. This specimen was PBMCs from the stem cell graft donor, taken from the stem cell graft. These receptors were taken from a human donor who donated a stem cell graft to a child with acute myeloid leukemia.

This clonotype was recorded a few times. The chain employs TRBV27 and TRBJ1-2; 7 bases fit TRBD1. The germline V gene has CDR1 MNHEY and CDR2 SMNVEV (reference sequence). J was trimmed by 7 bases and V by 2 bases; bases with no gene match: 10. The CDR3 loop spans 15 amino acids. The DNA for the CDR3 is TGTGCCAGCAGTTTAGTCCCAGGGGGAACTTCTGGCTACACCTTC. Its translation: CASSLVPGGTSGYTF.

This clonotype was counted ten times or more. The chain carries TRBV7-8 and TRBJ2-1; the D is unclear. V was cut by 0 bases and J by 2 bases, with 11 bases left in between. The CDR3 runs to 16 residues. Germline assignment: CDR1 SGHVS and CDR2 FQNEAQ. CDR3 bases: TGTGCCAGCAGCTTAGCTTACAGCTTAGCCTACAATGAGCAGTTCTTC. Translated: CASSLAYSLAYNEQFF.

The genes are TRBV20-1 and TRBJ2-5; D uncertain. Per germline, CDR1 DFQATT and CDR2 SNEGSKA (reference sequence). The germline V and J ends were trimmed by 6 bases and 1 base, with 9 bases remaining between them. The CDR3 totals 12 residues. The CDR3 here is CSAGPVQETQYF. The CDR3 coding sequence is TGCAGTGCCGGTCCCGTCCAAGAGACCCAGTACTTC.

This clonotype has ten or more counts. V is TRBV10-3 and J is TRBJ2-5; D is perhaps TRBD1 or TRBD2 (5 bases each). The CDR3 is made up of 15 amino acids. Deletions cut 3 bases from V and 2 bases from J, with 13 bases between. The germline V gene has CDR1 ENHRY and CDR2 SYGVKD. The CDR3 spells CAISDEGPKQETQYF. The CDR3 DNA follows: TGTGCCATCAGTGATGAGGGACCAAAGCAAGAGACCCAGTACTTC.

This clonotype was detected only a few times. The chain combines TRBV27 with TRBJ1-2; D remains unclear. The CDR3 totals 13 residues. Trimming cost V 4 bases and J 5 bases, with 11 bases left between them. The germline V gene encodes CDR1 MNHEY and CDR2 SMNVEV (reference sequence). The chain's CDR3 is CASSSDPGYGYTF. The CDR3 nucleotides read TGTGCCAGCAGTTCGGACCCGGGTTATGGCTACACCTTC.

This clonotype has only a few counts. J is TRBJ2-7 and V is TRBV20-1, with TRBD2 identical over 7 bases. Looked up from germline, CDR1 is DFQATT and CDR2 is SNEGSKA (reference sequence). This CDR3 region has 13 residues. J was trimmed by 0 bases and V by 4 bases; bases with no gene match: 3. The CDR3 sequence: CSAIGGSSYEQYF. DNA of the CDR3: TGCAGTGCTATCGGCGGGAGCTCCTACGAGCAGTACTTC.

The chain couples TRBV20-1 to TRBJ2-1; no reliable D call. Trimming pared 0 bases from V and 4 bases from J, leaving 10 bases between. CDR1 is DFQATT, CDR2 SNEGSKA, per germline (reference sequence). The CDR3 consists of 14 residues. CDR3 protein: CSARDPVAYNEQFF. DNA of the CDR3: TGCAGTGCTAGAGATCCAGTGGCGTACAATGAGCAGTTCTTC.

This clonotype was picked up one time. DNA for the CDR3: TGTGCCACCAGTGTGGTCGGGGCAGATACGCAGTATTTT. This sequence encodes CATSVVGADTQYF. J is TRBJ2-3 and V is TRBV24-1; D perhaps matches TRBD2 (5 bases). V was pared by 5 bases and J by 4 bases, with 9 bases between. This CDR3 region has 13 residues. Germline V CDR1 and CDR2: KGHDR, SFDVKD.

This clonotype has ten or more counts. The gene calls are TRBV7-2 and TRBJ1-4; D remains ambiguous. V gave up 5 bases and J gave up 7 bases, with 14 bases separating them. CDR1 and CDR2 (germline): SGHTA, FQGNSA. The CDR3 loop spans 14 amino acids. CDR3 bases: TGTGCCAGCAGCCCTCTTGGGAGGGCTGAAAAACTGTTTTTT. It encodes CASSPLGRAEKLFF.

V usage is TRBV28 and J usage is TRBJ2-3, with 12 bases that match TRBD2. In germline, CDR1 is MDHEN, CDR2 SYDVKM. This CDR3 spans 15 amino acids. The V gene end was trimmed by 5 bases and the J gene end by 5 bases; junction bases not matched to a gene: 5. In DNA, the CDR3 is TGTGCCAGCAGTCTAGCGGGAGGGCCTGTAGATACGCAGTATTTT. Residues: CASSLAGGPVDTQYF.

The rearrangement links TRBV20-1 to TRBJ1-4, with TRBD1 as a possible D gene (5 bases). The germline V gene has CDR1 DFQATT and CDR2 SNEGSKA (reference sequence). V shed 6 bases and J shed 4 bases, with 15 bases lying between them. The CDR3 totals 14 residues. CDR3 bases: TGCAGTGCCCAAGACAGCCGTAGTAATGAAAAACTGTTTTTT. Protein: CSAQDSRSNEKLFF.

This clonotype was seen only a few times. The rearrangement joins TRBV7-8 to TRBJ1-5; D is possibly TRBD1 (5 bases). With 0 bases removed from V and 2 bases from J, the gap between germline ends came to 14 bases. Germline CDR1 SGHVS, CDR2 FQNEAQ. This CDR3 is 17 amino acids long. The CDR3 sequence is CASSLASGAVGNQPQHF. In DNA, the CDR3 is TGTGCCAGCAGCTTAGCATCCGGGGCGGTGGGCAATCAGCCCCAGCATTTT.

This clonotype was detected only a few times. This chain links TRBV5-6 with TRBJ2-1, with TRBD1 identical over 10 bases. Germline V lookup: CDR1 SGHDT, CDR2 YYEEEE. The junction had 5 bases not matched to a gene; V was cut back by 1 base and J by 7 bases. The CDR3 totals 15 residues. The CDR3 DNA is TGTGCCAGCAGCTTGAGGGACAGGGGATCGAATGAGCAGTTCTTC. This gives the protein CASSLRDRGSNEQFF. Complete variable domain (other parts from reference TRBV5-6 and TRBJ2-1): DAGVTQSPTHLIKTRGQQVTLRCSPKSGHDTVSWYQQALGQGPQFIFQYYEEEERQRGNFPDRFSGHQFPNYSSELNVNALLLGDSALYLCASSLRDRGSNEQFFGPGTRLTVL.

The chain has TRBV11-2 and TRBJ2-3, with 8 bases aligning to TRBD2. This CDR3 has 21 residues. Germline V gene sequence: CDR1 SGHAT, CDR2 FQNNGV. Trimming cost V 0 bases and J 0 bases; bases outside gene matches: 17. The CDR3 region has the DNA TGTGCCAGCAGCTTAGATCGGGCGACCAGCGGGGGCCTTTATAGCACAGATACGCAGTATTTT. It encodes CASSLDRATSGGLYSTDTQYF.

This clonotype was recorded a few times. The CDR3 nucleotides read TGTGCCAGTAGTATAGCCAGGGGCTCGAACACCGGGGAGCTGTTTTTT. It translates to CASSIARGSNTGELFF. The J gene is TRBJ2-2, the V gene TRBV19; tentative D call: TRBD1 (6 bases). CDR1 LNHDA and CDR2 SQIVND come from the germline V gene (reference sequence). Trimming took 1 base from V and 0 from J, leaving 9 bases between them. This CDR3 contains 16 residues.

This clonotype was seen a handful of times. This chain links TRBV27 with TRBJ2-3; TRBD1 matches at 7 bases. There are 14 residues in the CDR3. V shed 5 bases and J 5 bases; nucleotides not matched to a gene: 7. Germline CDR1 reads MNHEY; CDR2 reads SMNVEV (reference sequence). For the CDR3, the DNA is TGTGCCAGCAGTCTTACAGGGGCAATAGATACGCAGTATTTT. Residues: CASSLTGAIDTQYF.

This clonotype showed up just a few times. This chain uses TRBV4-3 with TRBJ2-1, with D possibly being TRBD1 (5 bases). The CDR3 sequence is 13 residues long. The V gene lost 1 base and the J gene lost 9 bases, with 10 bases spanning the gap. The germline gives CDR1 LGHNA, CDR2 YSLEER. The CDR3 loop is CASSQARAGEQFF. The CDR3 DNA reads TGCGCCAGCAGCCAAGCCAGGGCCGGTGAGCAGTTCTTC.

There are a few counts of this clonotype. The chain uses TRBV12-3 or TRBV12-4 and TRBJ1-2; possibly TRBD1 for D (6 bases). The CDR3 spans 15 residues. V was clipped by 5 bases and J by 8 bases, with 21 bases between them. The CDR3 DNA reads as TGTGCCAGCAGTAAGGACGGGACAAGCCTTGGGGGCTACACCTTC. Its protein product is CASSKDGTSLGGYTF.

This clonotype was observed many times. This sequence joins TRBV5-1 and TRBJ2-7, with TRBD1 matching 7 bases. The length of the CDR3 is 16 residues. Trimming removed 4 bases from V and 5 bases from J; junction bases left unmatched: 15. CDR1 is SGHRS, CDR2 YFSETQ, per germline. CDR3 in amino acids: CASSPGQAPVMNEQYF. DNA of the CDR3: TGCGCCAGCAGCCCCGGACAGGCCCCCGTGATGAACGAGCAGTACTTC.

The gene calls are TRBV6-2 or TRBV6-3 and TRBJ2-1; the match to TRBD1 covers 11 bases. CDR3 length: 15 residues. Germline V CDR1 and CDR2: MNHEY, SVGEGT. The V and J ends lost 6 bases and 4 bases, in that order; junction bases with no gene match: 5. The CDR3 loop reads CASRWTGGMYNEQFF. CDR3 sequence (DNA): TGTGCCAGCAGATGGACAGGGGGCATGTACAATGAGCAGTTCTTC.

This sequence joins TRBV10-3 and TRBJ2-5; no reliable D call. Between the trimmed V and J ends, which lost 8 bases and 2 bases, there was a span of 6 bases. Germline loops: CDR1 ENHRY, CDR2 SYGVKD. CDR3 length: 11 amino acids. The CDR3 DNA is TGTGCCATCCGATCACAAGAGACCCAGTACTTC. Encoded protein: CAIRSQETQYF.

The sample holds a few counts of this clonotype. The V and J genes are TRBV20-1 and TRBJ2-2; 12 positions match TRBD1. Germline CDR1 is DFQATT and CDR2 is SNEGSKA (reference sequence). The CDR3 extends over 14 amino acids. V was pared by 6 bases and J by 6 bases, with 5 bases of the junction left unmatched. Here the CDR3 DNA reads TGCAGTGCGCCGGGACAGGGGGCATCCGGGGAGCTGTTTTTT. Translating it yields CSAPGQGASGELFF.

This clonotype was observed many times. The gene calls are TRBV5-1 and TRBJ2-1, with 14 bases fitting TRBD2. The CDR3 extends over 15 amino acids. Germline CDR1 reads SGHRS; CDR2 reads YFSETQ. V lost 7 bases and J lost 6; bases outside the gene matches: 6. The CDR3, as DNA: TGCGCCAGCCTTGATGGGACTAGCGGGAGCAATGAGCAGTTCTTC. It is translated as CASLDGTSGSNEQFF.

The J gene is TRBJ2-3, the V gene TRBV5-1, with D perhaps TRBD1 or TRBD2 (5 bases each). Germline V gives CDR1 SGHRS, CDR2 YFSETQ. The V gene lost 4 bases and the J gene lost 3 bases, with 18 bases spanning the gap. The CDR3 is made up of 16 amino acids. The CDR3 sequence: CASSGLGTLRTDTQYF. In DNA form, the CDR3 reads TGCGCCAGCAGCGGTTTAGGGACCTTGAGAACAGATACGCAGTATTTT.

The rearrangement joins TRBV7-8 to TRBJ1-6; tentative D call: TRBD1 (5 bases). There are 15 residues in the CDR3. Per germline, CDR1 SGHVS and CDR2 FQNEAQ. V was shortened by 5 bases and J by 5 bases, with 13 bases between the two germline ends. In DNA, the CDR3 is TGTGCCAGCAGCAACCGGGACTACCATAATTCACCCCTCCACTTT. Protein product: CASSNRDYHNSPLHF. Based on the CDR3 plus reference TRBV7-8 and TRBJ1-6, the full variable domain is GAGVSQSPRYKVAKRGQDVALRCDPISGHVSLFWYQQALGQGPEFLTYFQNEAQLDKSGLPSDRFFAERPEGSVSTLKIQRTQQEDSAVYLCASSNRDYHNSPLHFGNGTRLTVT.

CDR3 protein: CASSLGDTGGDEQYV. The CDR3 region has the DNA TGTGCCAGCAGCTTAGGGGACACCGGGGGTGACGAGCAGTACGTC. The rearrangement joins TRBV11-2 to TRBJ2-7; the D gene could be TRBD1 or TRBD2 (6 bases each). The length of the CDR3 is 15 residues. The ends were cut back, 1 base at V and 5 bases at J, with 15 bases in the middle. Looked up from germline, CDR1 is SGHAT and CDR2 is FQNNGV.

This clonotype was detected a few times. The chain couples TRBV10-2 to TRBJ1-3, with D hard to call. CDR3 length: 15 amino acids. V lost 5 bases and J 2 bases, leaving 13 bases between the germline ends. From germline, CDR1 is WSHSY and CDR2 SAAADI. The CDR3 region is CASSTQRKPGNTIYF. The CDR3 region has the DNA TGCGCCAGCAGTACACAGAGAAAGCCTGGAAACACCATATATTTT.

This clonotype has more than one count but fewer than ten. The genes are TRBV14 and TRBJ2-2; 11 bases agree with TRBD2. The V gene end was trimmed by 3 bases and the J gene end by 6 bases; junction bases not matched to a gene: 3. The CDR3 consists of 15 residues. Germline-derived CDR1 and CDR2 are SGHDN and FVKESK. The CDR3 sequence: CASSQDSGGAGELFF. DNA for the CDR3: TGTGCCAGCAGCCAGGATAGCGGGGGGGCCGGGGAGCTGTTTTTT.